This T cell receptor (beta chain) was sequenced for a study of blood T cell repertoires in COVID-19. Across the study: Sites across the United States, Italy and Spain contributed samples from acute and convalescent COVID-19. PBMCs, B-cell-depleted T cells, or T cells were the source of the cDNA or gDNA that made up the material.

Germline V lookup: CDR1 MNHEY, CDR2 SVGAGI. The J segment lost 4 bases and the V segment lost 6 bases, leaving 8 bases of the junction unmatched. This CDR3 comprises 15 residues. In the original workflow: Reference gene primers were amplified, and this amplification served to estimate nucleated cell counts. The assay was immunoSEQ multiplex PCR, and TCRdb's table has in-frame clones only and misses some. V and J calls and clone size are as listed in that table; D and trimming were resolved from the DNA. Among about 240,000 clones, roughly 86% were seen once, and the ten largest hold more than 2.5%. The V gene is TRBV6-5, the J gene TRBJ2-5, with TRBD1 matching 10 bases. Specimen: peripheral blood. This TCR was sampled from a woman in her 30s who had recovered from COVID-19. CDR3 bases: TGTGCCAGCAGAGCACCGGGACAGGGGATAGAGACCCAGTACTTC. Encoded protein: CASRAPGQGIETQYF.